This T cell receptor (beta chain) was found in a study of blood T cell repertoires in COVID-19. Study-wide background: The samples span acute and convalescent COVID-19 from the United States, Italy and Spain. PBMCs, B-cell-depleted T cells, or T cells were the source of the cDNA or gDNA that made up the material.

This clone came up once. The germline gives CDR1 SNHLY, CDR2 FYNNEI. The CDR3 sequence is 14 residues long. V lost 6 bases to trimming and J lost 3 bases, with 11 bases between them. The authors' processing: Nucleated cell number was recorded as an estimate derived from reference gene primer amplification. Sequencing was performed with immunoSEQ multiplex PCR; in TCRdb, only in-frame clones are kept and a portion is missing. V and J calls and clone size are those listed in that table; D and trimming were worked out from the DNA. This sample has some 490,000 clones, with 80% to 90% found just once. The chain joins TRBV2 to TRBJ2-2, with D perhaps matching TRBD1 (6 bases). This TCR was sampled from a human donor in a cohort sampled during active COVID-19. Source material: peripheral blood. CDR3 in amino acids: CASRQQGYTGELFF. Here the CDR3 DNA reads TGTGCCAGCAGACAACAGGGTTACACCGGGGAGCTGTTTTTT.